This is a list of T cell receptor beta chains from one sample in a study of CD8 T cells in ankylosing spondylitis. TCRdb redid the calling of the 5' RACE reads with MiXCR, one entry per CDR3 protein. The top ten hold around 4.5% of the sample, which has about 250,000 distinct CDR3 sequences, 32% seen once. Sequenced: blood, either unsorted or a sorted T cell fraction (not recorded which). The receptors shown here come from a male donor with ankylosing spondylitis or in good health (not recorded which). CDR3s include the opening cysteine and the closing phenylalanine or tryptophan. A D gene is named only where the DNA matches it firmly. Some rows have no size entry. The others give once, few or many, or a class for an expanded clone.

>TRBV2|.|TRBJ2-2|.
TGTGCCAGCAGTGTTAGACTCACCACCGGGGAGCTGTTTTTT
CASSVRLTTGELFF
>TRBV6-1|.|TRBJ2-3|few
TGTGCCAGCAGCACAGTGAGCACAGATACGCAGTATTTT
CASSTVSTDTQYF
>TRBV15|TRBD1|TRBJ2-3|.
TGTGCCACCAGCAGACGTAACAGGGGGTTGGGAGATACGCAGTATTTT
CATSRRNRGLGDTQYF
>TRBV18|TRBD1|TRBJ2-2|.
TGTGCCAGCTCACCACTTCCGAGGGGGCCTAACACCGGGGAGCTGTTTTTT
CASSPLPRGPNTGELFF
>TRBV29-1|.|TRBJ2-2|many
TGCAGCGGACAGCGGGACAGTATCACCGGGGAGCTGTTTTTT
CSGQRDSITGELFF
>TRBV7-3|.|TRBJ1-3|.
TGTGCCAGCAGCCAAGACGGAAGCTCTGGAAACACCATATATTTT
CASSQDGSSGNTIYF
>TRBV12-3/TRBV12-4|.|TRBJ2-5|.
TGTGCCAGCAGTTTAAGGCGGATACAAGAGACCCAGTACTTC
CASSLRRIQETQYF
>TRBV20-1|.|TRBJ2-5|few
TGCAGTGCTAGAACAGGGTCGGGGGAGACCCAGTACTTC
CSARTGSGETQYF
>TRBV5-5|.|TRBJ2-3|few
TGTGCCAGCACCCCCCCCGGGGATACGCAGTATTTT
CASTPPGDTQYF
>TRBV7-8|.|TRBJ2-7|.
TGTGCCAGCAGCTCGCGGGACATAACCTACGAGCAGTACTTC
CASSSRDITYEQYF
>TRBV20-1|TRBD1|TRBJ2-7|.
TGCAGTGCTTCTCCCCTGAGGACAGGGGAATCCTACGAGCAGTACTTC
CSASPLRTGESYEQYF
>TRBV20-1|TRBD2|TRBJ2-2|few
TGCAGTGCTAGAGCTGGGAGGGGCTTCGGGGAGCTGTTTTTT
CSARAGRGFGELFF
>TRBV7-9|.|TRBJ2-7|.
TGTGCCAGCAGCTTAGTCCGGGACGACGAGCAGTACTTC
CASSLVRDDEQYF
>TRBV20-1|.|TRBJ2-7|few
TGCAGTGCGCCCGCAAGTGACAGATACTACGAGCAGTACTTC
CSAPASDRYYEQYF
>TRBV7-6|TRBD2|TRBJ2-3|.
TGTGCCAGCAGCTTTCGATTCTCTAGCGGGGGGGCGTCGGGAGATACGCAGTATTTT
CASSFRFSSGGASGDTQYF
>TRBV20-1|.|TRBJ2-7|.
TGCAGTGCTCCGGAGGGGTACGAGCAGTACTTC
CSAPEGYEQYF
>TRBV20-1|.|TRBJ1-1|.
TGCAGTGCCCGCGAAGGGTACACTGAAGCTTTCTTT
CSAREGYTEAFF
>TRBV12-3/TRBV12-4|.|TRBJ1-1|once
TGTGCCAGCAGAACTACGACAGCCTCGGACACTGAAGCTTTCTTT
CASRTTTASDTEAFF
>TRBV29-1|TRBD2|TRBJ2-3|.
TGCAGCACGGCCGGGACTAGCGGGGATCATAGCACAGATACGCAGTATTTT
CSTAGTSGDHSTDTQYF
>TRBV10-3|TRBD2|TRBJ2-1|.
TGTGCCATCAGTGAGGCGGGGGGCAACTACAATGAGCAGTTCTTC
CAISEAGGNYNEQFF
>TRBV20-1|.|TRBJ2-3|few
TGCAGTGCTACCCCAGCGGCAGATACGCAGTATTTT
CSATPAADTQYF
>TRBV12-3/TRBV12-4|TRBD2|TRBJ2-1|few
TGTGCCAGCAGTTTAAACGGGGGGGCCCTTGAGCAGTTCTTC
CASSLNGGALEQFF
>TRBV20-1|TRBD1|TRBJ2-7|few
TGCAGTGCTAGAGATACGACAGGGGCCTCCTACGAGCAGTACTTC
CSARDTTGASYEQYF
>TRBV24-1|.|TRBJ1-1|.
TGTGCCACCAGTGATCGCGGGGGACCCACTGAAGCTTTCTTT
CATSDRGGPTEAFF
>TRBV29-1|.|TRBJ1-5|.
TGCAGCGTTGCCGGGACGGATAGCAATCAGCCCCAGCATTTT
CSVAGTDSNQPQHF
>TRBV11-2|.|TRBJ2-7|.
TGTGCCAGCAGCTTGGTAGGGGGGTCCGACGAGCAGTACTTC
CASSLVGGSDEQYF
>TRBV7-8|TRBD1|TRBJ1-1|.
TGTGCCAGCAGCTTAGACTTGGGACAGGGGGCGTGGGGCACTGAAGCTTTCTTT
CASSLDLGQGAWGTEAFF
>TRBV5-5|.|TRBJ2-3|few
TGTGCCAGCAGTTTTCGGGGATTGGGAGATACGCAGTATTTT
CASSFRGLGDTQYF
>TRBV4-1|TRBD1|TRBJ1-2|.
TGCGCCAGCAGCTCCCGGGACAGAAACTATGGCTACACCTTC
CASSSRDRNYGYTF
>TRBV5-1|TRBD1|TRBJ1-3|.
TGCGCCAGCAGACGACAGGGGGAACCTGGAAACACCATATATTTT
CASRRQGEPGNTIYF
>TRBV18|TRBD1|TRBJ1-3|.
TGTGCCAGCTCACCAGGACAGGGAAGAAACACCATATATTTT
CASSPGQGRNTIYF
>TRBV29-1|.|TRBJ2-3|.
TGCAGCGTCCGACCCCGGGGATCGAGCACAGATACGCAGTATTTT
CSVRPRGSSTDTQYF
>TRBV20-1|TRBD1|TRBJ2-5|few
TGCAGTGCTAGAGTGGACAGGGGGCGTCTGGAGACCCAGTACTTC
CSARVDRGRLETQYF
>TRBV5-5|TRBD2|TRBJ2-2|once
TGTGCCAGCAGCTTCGGTTCTAGCGGGGGGAAGAACACCGGGGAGCTGTTTTTT
CASSFGSSGGKNTGELFF
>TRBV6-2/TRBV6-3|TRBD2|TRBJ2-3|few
TGTGCCACCCTATTGGGAGCGGGGTCCACAGATACGCAGTATTTT
CATLLGAGSTDTQYF
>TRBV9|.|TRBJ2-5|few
TGTGCCAGCAGCGTAGGTTCCCTGGCCCAAGAGACCCAGTACTTC
CASSVGSLAQETQYF
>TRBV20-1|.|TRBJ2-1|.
TGCAGGGGCGGGGGCCCTTCCTACAATGAGCAGTTCTTC
CRGGGPSYNEQFF
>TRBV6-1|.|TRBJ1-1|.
TGTGCCAGCAGGAACAGTTACACTGAAGCTTTCTTT
CASRNSYTEAFF
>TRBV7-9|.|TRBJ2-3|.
TGTGCCAGCAGCTTAGCCCAGGGGCCAGATACGCAGTATTTT
CASSLAQGPDTQYF
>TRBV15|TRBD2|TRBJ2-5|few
TGTGCCACCAGCAGAAGTCCCCGACTAGCGGGGCAAGAGACCCAGTACTTC
CATSRSPRLAGQETQYF